One and the same sample provided the 24 T cell receptor beta chains below, sequenced in a study of cytomegalovirus exposure and HLA in healthy donors. PCR used 60 Vbeta primers and 13 Jbeta primers. The assay was immunoSEQ multiplex PCR, and TCRdb's table has in-frame clones only and misses some. The sample consists of about 120,000 clones, about 80% of them appearing once. The source material was PBMCs. Receptors were obtained from a man aged 25-45 years in good health and CMV-seronegative.

The J gene is TRBJ2-1, the V gene TRBV7-3; TRBD2 agrees at 8 bases. The length of the CDR3 is 15 residues. V shed 1 base, J shed 8 bases, and the junction held 7 bases outside the gene matches. Germline V gene sequence: CDR1 SGHTA, CDR2 FQGTGA. In nucleotides, the CDR3 is TGTGCCAGCAGCTTAAGAGCGGGGGAAGTCGATGAGCAGTTCTTC. This sequence encodes CASSLRAGEVDEQFF.

CDR3 DNA sequence: TGTGCCAGCTCACCGGACAGGGGTCGCACCGGGGAGCTGTTTTTT. The encoded protein is CASSPDRGRTGELFF. The chain employs TRBV18 and TRBJ2-2; the match to TRBD1 covers 9 bases. In germline, CDR1 is KGHSH, CDR2 LQKENI. The V gene end was trimmed by 3 bases and the J gene end by 4 bases; junction bases not matched to a gene: 3. The CDR3 length is 15 residues.

The chain joins TRBV28 to TRBJ1-2, with 10 bases aligning to TRBD1. CDR3 length equals 16 residues. The germline V gene has CDR1 MDHEN and CDR2 SYDVKM. J gave up 6 bases and V 2 bases, and 9 bases lay outside the gene matches. CDR3 sequence reads: CASSLGGGQGRHGYTF. The CDR3 DNA sequence: TGTGCCAGCAGTTTAGGTGGGGGACAGGGGCGACATGGCTACACCTTC.

The chain employs TRBV19 and TRBJ1-1; 7 positions match TRBD1. Germline V gene data show CDR1 as LNHDA and CDR2 as SQIVND (reference sequence). The junction had 8 bases not matched to a gene; V was cut back by 4 bases and J by 3 bases. This CDR3 contains 15 residues. CDR3 sequence (DNA): TGTGCCAGTAGTACCCGACAGGGTATGGACACTGAAGCTTTCTTT. Amino acid sequence: CASSTRQGMDTEAFF.

In DNA, the CDR3 is TGTGCCAGTAGTTCTGGACTAGCGGGGGATAATGAGCAGTTCTTC. It encodes CASSSGLAGDNEQFF. This chain uses TRBV19 with TRBJ2-1, with TRBD2 matching over 13 bases. CDR1 and CDR2 from the germline V gene are LNHDA and SQIVND (reference sequence). V was clipped by 5 bases and J by 7 bases; unmatched bases: 5. This CDR3 is built from 15 residues.

Only one count was recorded for this clone. The chain recombines TRBV19 with TRBJ1-5; 7 bases are shared with TRBD1. Trimming removed 6 bases from V and 3 bases from J; junction bases left unmatched: 5. The germline V gene has CDR1 LNHDA and CDR2 SQIVND (reference sequence). CDR3 length equals 14 residues. CDR3 in amino acids: CASRNGQVNQPQHF. CDR3 DNA: TGTGCCAGTAGGAACGGACAGGTCAATCAGCCCCAGCATTTT.

The V gene is TRBV28, the J gene TRBJ2-1; 9 positions match TRBD1. With 2 bases clipped from V and 2 bases from J, the junction kept 10 bases outside the gene matches. The CDR3 loop spans 18 amino acids. Germline V lookup: CDR1 MDHEN, CDR2 SYDVKM. CDR3 coding DNA: TGTGCCAGCAGTTTAAACCCTTGGACAGGGGAACCCTACAATGAGCAGTTCTTC. Translated, it gives CASSLNPWTGEPYNEQFF.

The V gene is TRBV10-3, the J gene TRBJ2-7; 8 nucleotides line up with TRBD2. Trimming at V came to 2 bases and at J to 4 bases, leaving 7 bases not matched to a gene. CDR1 and CDR2 from the germline V gene are ENHRY and SYGVKD. CDR3 length: 15 amino acids. The CDR3 sequence is CAISEGSSGVYEQYF. For the CDR3, the DNA is TGTGCCATCAGTGAGGGGAGTAGCGGGGTGTACGAGCAGTACTTC.

The CDR3 protein is CASNRYGTGTGELFF. In DNA, the CDR3 is TGTGCCAGTAATCGATACGGGACAGGCACCGGGGAGCTGTTTTTT. The chain combines TRBV6-5 with TRBJ2-2, with 8 bases matching TRBD1. The CDR3 covers 15 residues. V dropped 9 bases and J dropped 4; count of bases not matched to a gene: 10. Germline CDR1 MNHEY, CDR2 SVGAGI.

This clone occurred a few times. The sample contains more than one DNA sequence encoding this CDR3. J is TRBJ2-5 and V is TRBV5-1; tentatively, D is TRBD2 (7 bases). Per the germline V gene, CDR1 is SGHRS and CDR2 is YFSETQ. The CDR3 is 14 amino acids. V lost 4 bases and J 5 bases, leaving 15 bases between the germline ends. CDR3 DNA sequence: TGCGCCAGCAGCACGGGGGGCGCGGGGGAGACCCAGTACTTC. As protein: CASSTGGAGETQYF.

This chain uses TRBV7-6 with TRBJ1-1; perhaps TRBD1 as D (6 bases). The CDR3 contains 16 residues. Trimming removed 3 bases at V and 0 bases at J, with 14 bases between. CDR1 and CDR2 from the germline V gene are SGHVS and FNYEAQ. The CDR3 spells CASSFNRQEMNTEAFF. Written as DNA, the CDR3 is TGTGCCAGCAGCTTCAATAGACAGGAAATGAACACTGAAGCTTTCTTT.

The chain recombines TRBV7-2 with TRBJ2-3; TRBD2 aligns across 12 bases. V lost 4 bases to trimming and J lost 10 bases; unmatched junction nucleotides: 9. In germline, CDR1 is SGHTA, CDR2 FQGNSA. The CDR3 sequence is 15 residues long. CDR3 in DNA: TGTGCCAGCAGCTCAGCAGGTGCTAGCGGGGGGGCGCAGTATTTT. Translation: CASSSAGASGGAQYF.

This clone was recorded once. This sequence joins TRBV6-5 and TRBJ2-3; 13 nucleotides line up with TRBD2. V lost 10 bases and J lost 1; bases outside the gene matches: 5. There are 15 residues in the CDR3. The germline CDR1 and CDR2 sequences are MNHEY and SVGAGI. The CDR3 spells CATRTSGSGTDTQYF. DNA of the CDR3: TGTGCCACCCGGACTAGCGGGAGCGGCACAGATACGCAGTATTTT.

The chain employs TRBV2 and TRBJ1-1; D may be TRBD1 (6 bases). CDR3 length: 13 amino acids. The V end was cut by 4 bases, the J end by 5 bases, with 11 bases between. Germline-derived CDR1 and CDR2 are SNHLY and FYNNEI. The CDR3 is CASSVGATTEAFF. The CDR3 DNA reads TGTGCCAGCAGTGTGGGGGCGACGACTGAAGCTTTCTTT.

The chain employs TRBV15 and TRBJ2-7, with D possibly matching TRBD1 (6 bases). Trimming removed 5 bases at V and 0 bases at J, with 14 bases between. There are 15 residues in the CDR3. CDR1 and CDR2 from the germline V gene are LNHNV and YYDKDF (reference sequence). The CDR3 region is CATSSPGQSSYEQYF. In DNA form, the CDR3 reads TGTGCCACCAGCTCCCCAGGACAGAGCTCCTACGAGCAGTACTTC.

The gene calls are TRBV30 and TRBJ1-2; no firm D call. This CDR3 has 11 residues. Germline CDR1 GTSNPN, CDR2 SVGIG (reference sequence). V was cut by 2 bases and J by 6 bases, with 7 bases left in between. The CDR3 DNA reads as TGTGCCTGGAGTCTCTATCATGGCTACACCTTC. Its translation: CAWSLYHGYTF. Based on the CDR3 plus reference TRBV30 and TRBJ1-2, the full variable domain is SQTIHQWPATLVQPVGSPLSLECTVEGTSNPNLYWYRQAAGRGLQLLFYSVGIGQISSEVPQNLSASRPQDRQFILSSKKLLLSDSGFYLCAWSLYHGYTFGSGTRLTVV.

V and J are TRBV18 and TRBJ1-1, with TRBD1 matching over 9 bases. The germline V gene has CDR1 KGHSH and CDR2 LQKENI. This CDR3 spans 14 amino acids. After removal of 6 bases from V and 3 bases from J, the junction contained 5 bases not matched to a gene. The CDR3 sequence: CASSVGQGYTEAFF. DNA of the CDR3: TGTGCCAGCTCCGTTGGACAGGGGTACACTGAAGCTTTCTTT.

This clone appeared once. CDR3 coding DNA: TGTGCCAGTCGTCGATGGGCCGACAGGGCTAGCAATCAGCCCCAGCATTTT. This sequence encodes CASRRWADRASNQPQHF. V is TRBV19 and J is TRBJ1-5, with TRBD1 identical over 7 bases. J gave up 0 bases and V 8 bases, and 13 bases lay outside the gene matches. This CDR3 has 17 residues. Germline-derived CDR1 and CDR2 are LNHDA and SQIVND (reference sequence).

J is TRBJ2-1 and V is TRBV14; weak D call: TRBD2 (6 bases). CDR3 size: 15 residues. Trimming left V 5 bases short and J 0 bases short, with 11 bases between. The germline V gene encodes CDR1 SGHDN and CDR2 FVKESK. The CDR3 reads CASSFGLSSYNEQFF. As DNA, the CDR3 is TGTGCCAGCAGCTTCGGACTATCCTCCTACAATGAGCAGTTCTTC. The complete variable domain, with remaining parts taken from reference TRBV14 and TRBJ2-1, reads EAGVTQFPSHSVIEKGQTVTLRCDPISGHDNLYWYRRVMGKEIKFLLHFVKESKQDESGMPNNRFLAERTGGTYSTLKVQPAELEDSGVYFCASSFGLSSYNEQFFGPGTRLTVL.

The CDR3 DNA follows: TGTGCCAGTAGAGAAGGGACTAGCCTTAGTGAGCAGTTCTTC. As protein: CASREGTSLSEQFF. The chain joins TRBV19 to TRBJ2-1, with 9 bases aligning to TRBD2. CDR1 is LNHDA and CDR2 is SQIVND in the germline V gene (reference sequence). Losses at the gene ends were 6 bases for V and 9 bases for J; bases not matched to a gene: 9. The CDR3 sequence is 14 residues long.

The chain carries TRBV29-1 and TRBJ1-2, with a weak D call TRBD1 (6 bases). The ends were cut back, 4 bases at V and 3 bases at J, with 12 bases in the middle. Germline CDR1 SQVTM, CDR2 ANQGSEA. This CDR3 has 13 residues. The CDR3 coding sequence is TGCAGCGTTGGGGGGGGGCAGGACTATGGCTACACCTTC. Translating gives CSVGGGQDYGYTF. Together with reference TRBV29-1 and TRBJ1-2, the CDR3 gives the full variable domain: SAVISQKPSRDICQRGTSLTIQCQVDSQVTMMFWYRQQPGQSLTLIATANQGSEATYESGFVIDKFPISRPNLTFSTLTVSNMSPEDSSIYLCSVGGGQDYGYTFGSGTRLTVV.

The rearrangement links TRBV6-6 to TRBJ2-7; perhaps TRBD1 as D (6 bases). Trimming cost V 5 bases and J 2 bases, with 19 bases left between them. This CDR3 contains 16 residues. Germline CDR1 and CDR2: MNHNY and SVGAGI (reference sequence). This CDR3 reads CASSTPDRPSTYEQYF. CDR3 DNA sequence: TGTGCCAGCAGTACCCCGGACAGACCTTCTACCTACGAGCAGTACTTC.

This clone was recorded only once. The chain is built from TRBV6-1 and TRBJ2-1, with TRBD2 as a possible D gene (6 bases). Germline CDR1 is MNHNS and CDR2 is SASEGT. Trimming pared 4 bases from V and 2 bases from J, leaving 24 bases between. CDR3 length equals 19 residues. CDR3 bases: TGTGCCAGCAGTGCCCCTTGGTGGGCGGGACCCCGAACCTACAATGAGCAGTTCTTC. Translating gives CASSAPWWAGPRTYNEQFF.

The CDR3 here is CASSFWRGGLNEQFF. The CDR3, as DNA: TGTGCCAGCAGTTTCTGGCGGGGGGGCCTCAATGAGCAGTTCTTC. The chain carries TRBV28 and TRBJ2-1; TRBD2 matches 9 bases. V was pared by 3 bases and J by 6 bases, with 6 bases of the junction left unmatched. This CDR3 spans 15 amino acids. Germline CDR1 MDHEN, CDR2 SYDVKM.